This T cell receptor (beta chain) was sequenced during a study of blood T cell repertoires in COVID-19 (dated by TCRdb to the early 2020s). About the full investigation: The collaborator samples originated in the United States, Italy and Spain and spanned the acute and convalescent phases of COVID-19. Where available, HLA class I and class II types were taken from metadata supplied by the sample provider and were not determined by assay-based typing. Samples were obtained from the ongoing ImmuneRACE study (first 160 participants) and from 1,200 or so subjects provided by 6 global collaborators. The repertoires were released in a freely available public database meant as a resource for research on the immune response to SARS-CoV-2. The prospective study material was composed of cDNA or gDNA derived from T cells, B-cell-depleted T cells, or PBMCs. The sample metadata nearly always contained a de-identified subject ID, COVID-19 status, age in years and sex. The dataset comprised deeply sampled blood TCRbeta repertoires from subjects exposed to, actively infected with, or recovered from COVID-19. General study outcomes and caveats: The amount of clinical and demographic metadata varied by source and participant and was provided uncurated.

Participants in the prospective study were enrolled through a virtual design, were aged about 18 to 89 years, and lived in 24 United States geographic areas. In the prospective study, cohorts were assigned on the basis of participant-reported clinical history obtained from a screening survey and a study questionnaire. Mobile phlebotomists in the prospective study collected whole blood, serum and a nasopharyngeal or oropharyngeal swab from every participant. Participants in the prospective study had the option to provide additional blood draws and questionnaires over a roughly 2-month period. Before DNA extraction, prospective study blood samples were shipped either frozen or at room temperature. Here V drops 4 bases and J drops 9 bases, and the junction holds 9 bases not matched to any gene. CDR1 is given as MRHNA and CDR2 as SNTAGT, both from the germline V gene. From its cysteine to its phenylalanine, the CDR3 spans 15 amino acids. The entry retains the CDR3 DNA only, 45 bases that are in frame from base 1.

The immunoSEQ Assay, a bias-controlled multiplex PCR, was used to amplify TCRbeta CDR3 regions from genomic DNA. Per the source publication's procedure: The number of nucleated cells in each sample was estimated from the amplification of reference gene primers within the assay. To quantify the absolute abundance of each unique TCRbeta CDR3 rearrangement, sequence reads were collapsed and filtered. For each sample, productive Simpson clonality was calculated as the square root of Simpson's diversity index across productive rearrangements. What TCRdb holds here is the immuneACCESS table cut down to in-frame rearrangements. Part of the clones is not present; checked against another copy, under half of the missing clones reflect an unresolved V gene, and the others are unexplained. Clone size and the V and J calls come from that table; the DNA yielded D and trimming. In all, the sample holds 380,000 or so clones, and approximately 86% of those were seen once. The leading ten clones occupy approximately 2.1% of the sample.

This clone was detected once. The antigen it binds to is not known. No per-base quality is available; no much larger clone lies one base away. This TCR was sampled from a woman aged 40 to 50 with acute COVID-19. Sequencing was done on a sample of PBMCs or T cells enriched from blood (not recorded which). The chain links TRBV6-4 with TRBJ2-1; 10 nucleotides in the junction match TRBD2. The CDR3: CASSVSGGARGEQFF. The DNA sequence is given as TGTGCCAGCAGTGTGAGCGGGGGGGCCCGCGGTGAGCAGTTCTTC.